The rows below give T cell receptor beta chains drawn from one sample of a study of blood T cell repertoires in COVID-19. The assay was immunoSEQ multiplex PCR, and TCRdb's table has in-frame clones only and misses some. Here the sample spans over 100,000 clones, more than 85% being singletons. The sequenced sample consisted of peripheral blood. The receptors were sampled from a man aged 55 to 70 with COVID-19, enrolled during active disease. Both conserved end residues are part of each CDR3. The order of the fields is J gene, V gene, D gene, clone size, CDR3 DNA, CDR3 protein. A D gene is named only where the DNA matches it firmly. Not every row has a clone size; where given, it reads once, few, many or a size class.

TRBJ2-3	TRBV18	NA	NA	TGTGCCAGCTCACCAAGGGGGACCACCCCAGCCACAGATACGCAGTATTTT	CASSPRGTTPATDTQYF
TRBJ2-2	TRBV2	TRBD1	NA	TGTGCCAGCACCAGACCGGGACAGGGGGGGACCGGGGAGCTGTTTTTT	CASTRPGQGGTGELFF
TRBJ2-3	TRBV7-2	NA	NA	TGTGCCAGCAGCTTGTCTCCAGATACGCAGTATTTT	CASSLSPDTQYF
TRBJ2-1	TRBV11-3	TRBD2	few	TGTGCCAGCAGCTTAGGAGGGGGACTAGCGGGGTCGCGTAATGAGCAGTTCTTC	CASSLGGGLAGSRNEQFF
TRBJ1-1	TRBV27	NA	NA	TGTGCCAGCAGTTTATCTTCGGGGATGAACACTGAAGCTTTCTTT	CASSLSSGMNTEAFF
TRBJ2-1	TRBV5-1	TRBD2	NA	TGCGCCAGCAGGGGGCGGGACTACTACAATGAGCAGTTCTTC	CASRGRDYYNEQFF
TRBJ1-3	TRBV9	TRBD1	NA	TGTGCCAGCAGCGTAACGGGGACAGGGGATCCTGGAAACACCATATATTTT	CASSVTGTGDPGNTIYF
TRBJ2-7	TRBV7-2	NA	NA	TGTGCCAGCAGCTTGGACAGATCCTACGAGCAGTACTTC	CASSLDRSYEQYF
TRBJ1-2	TRBV11-2	NA	once	TGTGCCAGCAGCTTAGAGGGCTCGCCGTTTTGGGGCTACACCTTC	CASSLEGSPFWGYTF
TRBJ2-7	TRBV28	TRBD1	NA	TGTGCCAGCACCTCCGGGACAGGGGTTGAACGTTGGGACTTC	CASTSGTGVERWDF
TRBJ2-2	TRBV27	NA	few	TGTGCCAGCATCCCCGGGGGAGCGAACACCGGGGAGCTGTTTTTT	CASIPGGANTGELFF
TRBJ1-2	TRBV3-1/TRBV3-2	NA	once	TGTGCCAGCAGCCATCTGGGACTTTCAGTCCATGGCTACACCTTC	CASSHLGLSVHGYTF
TRBJ1-1	TRBV3-1/TRBV3-2	TRBD1	NA	TGTGCCAGCAGCCAAGATCAGGGACAGGCCATAAGGGGGTTAGATACTGAAGCTTTCTTT	CASSQDQGQAIRGLDTEAFF
TRBJ2-3	TRBV11-2	TRBD2	NA	TGTGCCAGCAGCTTAGTGCTTAGCGGGGTTCCAGATACGCAGTATTTT	CASSLVLSGVPDTQYF
TRBJ1-1	TRBV3-1/TRBV3-2	TRBD1	once	TGTGCCAGCAGCCAGCCACTTCCGGGACAGCGGGTGTGTGCTTTCTTT	CASSQPLPGQRVCAFF
TRBJ2-5	TRBV2	NA	NA	TGTGCCAGCAGTAATAGGGGGAGTTCGGGGGAGACCCAGTACTTC	CASSNRGSSGETQYF
TRBJ1-6	TRBV18	NA	few	TGTGCCAGCTCACCACGCGGTCCCAACTGGTCACCCCTCCACTTT	CASSPRGPNWSPLHF
TRBJ2-5	TRBV4-2	NA	NA	TGTGCCAGCAGCCAAGCAAATGAAGGGGAAGGAGAGACCCAGTACTTC	CASSQANEGEGETQYF
TRBJ1-2	TRBV19	TRBD1	NA	TGTGCCAGTAGTATTGCCGGGACAGGGAGTGGCTACACCTTC	CASSIAGTGSGYTF
TRBJ1-1	TRBV27	TRBD1	NA	TGTGCCAGCAGTTTATCTGAGACAGGGACCATGAACACTGAAGCTTTCTTT	CASSLSETGTMNTEAFF
TRBJ2-1	TRBV7-9	NA	few	TGTGCCAGCAGCCCACCGCACCGACTTAACAATGAGCAGTTCTTC	CASSPPHRLNNEQFF
TRBJ2-2	TRBV5-1	TRBD1	NA	TGCGCCAGCAGCTTGGCCCGGGACAGGATCGCCGGGGAGCTGTTTTTT	CASSLARDRIAGELFF
TRBJ2-2	TRBV10-1	NA	NA	TGCGCCAGCAGGCCGGGACAGAACACCGGGGAGCTGTTTTTT	CASRPGQNTGELFF
TRBJ2-5	TRBV19	NA	once	TGTGCCAGTAGTATCCGGGTAAGAGAAGAGACCCAGTACTTC	CASSIRVREETQYF
TRBJ1-1	TRBV6-4	NA	NA	TGTGCCAGCAGTCTCCGGTCTAACACTGAAGCTTTCTTT	CASSLRSNTEAFF
TRBJ2-7	TRBV12-3/TRBV12-4	NA	NA	TGTGCCAGCACCTCGTCGGCAGGTTACGAGCAGTACTTC	CASTSSAGYEQYF
TRBJ2-7	TRBV6-5	TRBD1	NA	TGTGCCAGCACTAGACAGGGAGATTACGAGCAGTACTTC	CASTRQGDYEQYF
TRBJ1-5	TRBV5-6	TRBD1	NA	TGTGCCAGCAGTATAAGGGGGCGTCGGCCCCAGCATTTT	CASSIRGRRPQHF
TRBJ2-3	TRBV18	TRBD2	NA	TGTGCCAGCTCACCATTTAGCGGGAGCACAGATACGCAGTATTTT	CASSPFSGSTDTQYF
TRBJ1-2	TRBV9	NA	NA	TGTGCCAGCAGCGTAGTCCCAACTGATAACTATGGCTACACCTTC	CASSVVPTDNYGYTF
TRBJ1-1	TRBV5-4	TRBD1	NA	TGTGCCAGCAGCCCGGGACAGGAGAACACTGAAGCTTTCTTT	CASSPGQENTEAFF
TRBJ1-5	TRBV7-8	NA	NA	TGTGCCAGCAGCTTTTCGTCGGGTAAAGGAAATCAGCCCCAGCATTTT	CASSFSSGKGNQPQHF
TRBJ1-5	TRBV6-5	NA	NA	TGTGCCAGCAGCTTCGACAGGTCTAGCAATCAGCCCCAGCATTTT	CASSFDRSSNQPQHF
TRBJ2-3	TRBV6-4	NA	NA	TGTGCCAGCAGTGTCAGGGATCCGGGACAGCAGTATTTT	CASSVRDPGQQYF
TRBJ2-7	TRBV6-5	NA	NA	TGTGCCAGCAGTTTTCTCTCCGACAGCTACGAGCAGTACTTC	CASSFLSDSYEQYF
TRBJ2-5	TRBV5-4	NA	NA	TGTGCCAGCAGCTCCAACCAAGAGACCCAGTACTTC	CASSSNQETQYF
TRBJ1-2	TRBV2	TRBD1	NA	TGTGCCAGCAGCCTAAACCGGGACAGCCCCTATGGCTACACCTTC	CASSLNRDSPYGYTF
TRBJ1-2	TRBV4-3	TRBD1	NA	TGCGCCAGCAGCCAAGAAGGGCGAGACAGGGGGTATGGCTACACCTTC	CASSQEGRDRGYGYTF
TRBJ1-2	TRBV9	TRBD1	NA	TGTGCCAGCAGCGCTATCGACAGGGGAATATTGAACACCTTC	CASSAIDRGILNTF
TRBJ2-5	TRBV4-1	NA	NA	TGCGCCAGCAGCAAAGAGGGAGTAGGCGAGACCCAGTACTTC	CASSKEGVGETQYF
TRBJ2-5	TRBV6-1	TRBD2	NA	TGTGCCAGCAGGAACGGGGGGAAAGAGACCCAGTACTTC	CASRNGGKETQYF
TRBJ2-3	TRBV5-1	NA	NA	TGCGCCAGCAGCTTGCGGGGGGATACGCAGTATTTT	CASSLRGDTQYF
TRBJ2-2	TRBV6-5	TRBD1	once	TGTGCCAGCAGTTACCTGACAGGGCCCGCCGGGGAGCTGTTTTTT	CASSYLTGPAGELFF
TRBJ1-5	TRBV15	TRBD1	NA	TGTGCCACCAGCCCCGACAGGGTCAGCAATCAGCCCCAGCATTTT	CATSPDRVSNQPQHF
TRBJ2-1	TRBV10-3	NA	NA	TGTGCCATCCAAAAAGGGTCCAGGGATGAGCAGTTCTTC	CAIQKGSRDEQFF
TRBJ1-2	TRBV12-3/TRBV12-4	NA	NA	TGTGCCAGCAACCGGGGGATGGATGGCTACACCTTC	CASNRGMDGYTF
TRBJ1-1	TRBV19	TRBD1	NA	TGTGCCAGTAGTCTTCTTGGACAGGGGGGGAGTAAGACTGAAGCTTTCTTT	CASSLLGQGGSKTEAFF
TRBJ2-2	TRBV12-3/TRBV12-4	NA	NA	TGTGCCAGCAGTTTCTACACCGGGGAGCTGTTTTTT	CASSFYTGELFF
TRBJ2-7	TRBV18	NA	NA	TGTGCCAGCTCACCAGTCCCACAGGGATGGGATTCCTACGAGCAGTACTTC	CASSPVPQGWDSYEQYF